These 9 T cell receptor beta chains originate from one sample sequenced in a study of tumor T cells in aggressive B-cell lymphoma. Method: immunoSEQ multiplex PCR; TCRdb's copy keeps in-frame clones and lacks some. The table lists roughly 10,000 clones, 65% to 90% of them singletons, with roughly 4.5% in the top ten. Sequencing was carried out using tumor tissue. These receptors all stem from an adult with diffuse large B cell lymphoma.

The chain has TRBV29-1 and TRBJ2-3; TRBD2 aligns across 7 bases. The CDR3 is 14 amino acids. Trimming removed 6 bases from V and 0 bases from J; junction bases left unmatched: 6. In germline, CDR1 is SQVTM, CDR2 ANQGSEA. In DNA, the CDR3 is TGCAGCGTCCGGGATAGCGGGAGCACAGATACGCAGTATTTT. Encoded protein: CSVRDSGSTDTQYF.

The rearrangement joins TRBV11-3 to TRBJ2-5; TRBD2 matches at 7 bases. Germline CDR1 is SGHNT and CDR2 is YENEEA. V gave up 2 bases and J gave up 5 bases; unmatched junction bases: 5. The CDR3 contains 14 residues. The CDR3 protein is CASSLSGGQETQYF. In DNA, the CDR3 is TGTGCCAGCAGCTTATCGGGGGGTCAGGAGACCCAGTACTTC.

The chain is built from TRBV7-2 and TRBJ2-5, with TRBD1 as a possible D gene (5 bases). Near its end, the DNA agrees better with TRBJ2-7, so the J call may be wrong. The CDR3 is 17 amino acids. Germline V gene lookup returns CDR1 SGHTA and CDR2 FQGNSA. CDR3 DNA sequence: TGTGCCAGCAGCTTACGGGCGACAGTTCCCCTCTCCTACGAGCAGTACTTC. Its translation is CASSLRATVPLSYEQYF.

The rearrangement joins TRBV19 to TRBJ1-4; D ambiguous. Germline CDR1 and CDR2: LNHDA and SQIVND (reference sequence). The CDR3 loop spans 14 amino acids. Trimming pared 6 bases from V and 7 bases from J, leaving 15 bases between. CDR3 sequence reads: CASRETGLSEKLFF. DNA of the CDR3: TGTGCCAGTAGAGAAACGGGGTTGAGTGAAAAACTGTTTTTT.

This rearrangement joins TRBV5-6 to TRBJ1-2; no reliable D call. The CDR3 runs 15 residues. Germline values: CDR1 SGHDT, CDR2 YYEEEE. The ends were cut back, 1 base at V and 5 bases at J, with 15 bases in the middle. In DNA form, the CDR3 reads TGTGCCAGCAGCTTGTACGGGGTCTATCTTTATGGCTACACCTTC. Protein: CASSLYGVYLYGYTF.

J is TRBJ2-7 and V is TRBV21-1; the table names TRBD2, a call not compared with the DNA. TRBV21-1 is described as a pseudogene. This CDR3 region has 12 residues. CDR3 amino acids: CASSKSGYEQYF. As DNA, the CDR3 is TGTGCCAGCAGCAAAAGCGGGTACGAGCAGTACTTC.

V usage is TRBV28 and J usage is TRBJ1-5; 10 nucleotides match TRBD1. Looked up from germline, CDR1 is MDHEN and CDR2 is SYDVKM. V shed 8 bases and J 1 base; nucleotides not matched to a gene: 2. The CDR3 consists of 14 residues. This CDR3 reads CASRDRGSNQPQHF. CDR3 sequence (DNA): TGTGCCAGCCGGGACAGGGGAAGCAATCAGCCCCAGCATTTT.

This clone was picked up a small number of times. V is TRBV28 and J is TRBJ1-5; 8 bases agree with TRBD1. Trimming removed 0 bases from V and 6 bases from J; junction bases left unmatched: 7. The CDR3 covers 16 residues. Germline assignment: CDR1 MDHEN and CDR2 SYDVKM. DNA of the CDR3: TGTGCCAGCAGTTTATGGGACAGGGCGACCGCTCAGCCCCAGCATTTT. Protein: CASSLWDRATAQPQHF.

V and J are TRBV2 and TRBJ2-1; D perhaps matches TRBD2 (6 bases). Trimming cost V 7 bases and J 0 bases, with 10 bases left between them. Germline CDR1 SNHLY, CDR2 FYNNEI. This CDR3 has 14 amino acids. DNA of the CDR3: TGTGCCAGCAACGGGGGTCTCTCCTACAATGAGCAGTTCTTC. It encodes CASNGGLSYNEQFF.